This passage covers 20 T cell receptor beta chains from one sample sequenced in a study of T cell repertoires in cytomegalovirus infection. Each CDR3 protein is one row after TCRdb ran MiXCR on the reads. The sample yields some 220,000 distinct CDR3 sequences, 6% to 8% seen once. Sequenced sample: PBMCs. These receptor sequences come from a human donor in good health (CMV status not recorded). Some clones in this sample may be carry-over from other donors' samples.

The table lists this clonotype with many counts. The chain uses TRBV4-3 and TRBJ2-7, with 10 bases aligning to TRBD1. J lost 2 bases, V lost 4 bases, and 8 bases had no gene match. From germline, CDR1 is LGHNA and CDR2 YSLEER. The CDR3 extends over 16 amino acids. The CDR3 loop is CASSRDRGQGAYEQYF. DNA of the CDR3: TGCGCCAGCAGCCGCGATAGAGGACAGGGGGCCTACGAGCAGTACTTC.

In its sample, this clonotype was seen many times. The chain recombines TRBV7-9 with TRBJ2-7; D unresolved. CDR3 size: 12 residues. CDR1 is SEHNR, CDR2 FQNEAQ, per germline (reference sequence). Between the trimmed V and J ends, which lost 8 bases and 1 base, there was a span of 9 bases. The CDR3 sequence is CASGDGSYEQYF. Written as DNA, the CDR3 is TGTGCCAGCGGCGACGGATCCTACGAGCAGTACTTC.

The chain has TRBV18 and TRBJ2-1, with D uncertain. The germline gives CDR1 KGHSH, CDR2 LQKENI. The CDR3 sequence is 16 residues long. V lost 2 bases to trimming and J lost 8 bases, with 19 bases between them. CDR3 residues: CASSPVSSIDFDEQFF. The CDR3 DNA follows: TGTGCCAGCTCACCAGTAAGCAGTATTGATTTTGATGAGCAGTTCTTC.

There are many counts of this clonotype. The chain links TRBV19 to TRBJ2-2; D call uncertain. Trimming removed 3 bases at V and 4 bases at J, with 9 bases between. This CDR3 is built from 14 residues. Germline V gives CDR1 LNHDA, CDR2 SQIVND (reference sequence). The CDR3 here is CASSMETSTGELFF. The CDR3 DNA reads as TGTGCCAGTAGTATGGAGACGAGCACCGGGGAGCTGTTTTTT.

This clonotype was observed at least ten times. This chain links TRBV20-1 with TRBJ1-4, with a possible D match to TRBD1 (5 bases). Trimming left V 3 bases short and J 4 bases short, with 12 bases between. CDR1 DFQATT and CDR2 SNEGSKA come from the germline V gene (reference sequence). The CDR3 loop spans 14 amino acids. CDR3 loop: CSARLSGGNEKLFF. CDR3 nucleotide sequence: TGCAGTGCTAGGCTTTCCGGGGGTAATGAAAAACTGTTTTTT.

The sample holds many counts of this clonotype. The gene calls are TRBV11-1 and TRBJ2-1; TRBD1 aligns across 7 bases. Germline CDR1 SGHAT, CDR2 FQDESV (reference sequence). This CDR3 has 14 amino acids. J lost 9 bases, V lost 2 bases, and 7 bases had no gene match. CDR3 loop: CASSLYHRDSEQFF. CDR3 nucleotides: TGTGCCAGCAGCTTATACCACAGGGACAGTGAGCAGTTCTTC.

This clonotype was seen at least ten times. The rearrangement uses TRBV7-3 and TRBJ2-1, with D perhaps matching TRBD1 (6 bases). The CDR3 is 12 amino acids. The V gene's germline CDR1 is SGHTA and CDR2 FQGTGA. V was cut by 5 bases and J by 7 bases, with 9 bases left in between. In DNA, the CDR3 is TGTGCCAGCAGCCGTCAGGGGAATGAGCAGTTCTTC. As protein: CASSRQGNEQFF.

This clonotype was recorded many times. This chain joins TRBV7-2 and TRBJ1-2, with 11 bases fitting TRBD1. The V and J ends lost 5 bases and 3 bases, in that order; junction bases with no gene match: 5. Germline V gene data show CDR1 as SGHTA and CDR2 as FQGNSA. The CDR3 consists of 15 residues. CDR3 in DNA: TGTGCCAGCAGCCCCGGGACAGGGGGACACTATGGCTACACCTTC. As protein: CASSPGTGGHYGYTF.

This clonotype was observed at least ten times. This chain uses TRBV5-1 with TRBJ2-3; no clear D gene. Germline values: CDR1 SGHRS, CDR2 YFSETQ. The CDR3 has 15 residues. The germline V and J ends were trimmed by 1 base and 3 bases, with 12 bases remaining between them. The CDR3 loop reads CASSLFAEVTDTQYF. The CDR3, as DNA: TGCGCCAGCAGCTTGTTCGCGGAAGTGACAGATACGCAGTATTTT.

This clonotype was recorded many times. In DNA, the CDR3 is TGTGCCAGCAGCTTAGGGGGGACAGGCGACTACGAGCAGTACTTC. Translating it yields CASSLGGTGDYEQYF. The rearrangement uses TRBV7-6 and TRBJ2-7; the match to TRBD1 covers 8 bases. After removal of 1 base from V and 3 bases from J, the junction contained 5 bases not matched to a gene. The CDR3 is made up of 15 amino acids. The germline CDR1 and CDR2 sequences are SGHVS and FNYEAQ.

In this sample, this clonotype turned up many times. The chain links TRBV4-1 to TRBJ1-3; TRBD1 aligns across 7 bases. This CDR3 region has 16 residues. Germline CDR1 MGHRA, CDR2 YSYEKL. V lost 4 bases, J lost 0 bases, and 6 bases stayed unmatched. The CDR3 sequence is CASSPEGQISGNTIYF. In nucleotides, the CDR3 is TGCGCCAGCAGCCCCGAGGGACAGATCTCTGGAAACACCATATATTTT.

This clonotype was recorded a few times. This rearrangement joins TRBV2 to TRBJ2-3; the match to TRBD1 covers 7 bases. This CDR3 region has 16 residues. The V gene's germline CDR1 is SNHLY and CDR2 FYNNEI. With V trimmed by 9 bases and J by 6 bases, 18 bases remained unmatched. The CDR3 spells CARSKPGTELYDTQYF. CDR3 nucleotide sequence: TGTGCCAGATCAAAACCCGGGACAGAACTTTACGATACGCAGTATTTT.

This clonotype has ten or more counts. This chain links TRBV20-1 with TRBJ2-2, with D tentatively TRBD1 (7 bases). The CDR3 loop spans 14 amino acids. CDR1 DFQATT and CDR2 SNEGSKA come from the germline V gene (reference sequence). Deletions cut 4 bases from V and 7 bases from J, with 16 bases between. DNA of the CDR3: TGCAGTGCTACGGACAACAGGGGAGGCGGGGAGCTGTTTTTT. It is translated as CSATDNRGGGELFF.

This clonotype has ten or more counts. V usage is TRBV7-2 and J usage is TRBJ2-2, with 7 bases that match TRBD1. Germline loops: CDR1 SGHTA, CDR2 FQGNSA. The V and J ends lost 5 bases and 1 base, in that order; junction bases with no gene match: 13. The CDR3 is 18 residues long. The CDR3 DNA reads as TGTGCCAGCAGCCTGACCGGCCTGGGACAGCTGAACACCGGGGAGCTGTTTTTT. This translates into CASSLTGLGQLNTGELFF. Full variable domain (rest looked up from reference TRBV7-2 and TRBJ2-2): GAGVSQSPSNKVTEKGKDVELRCDPISGHTALYWYRQSLGQGLEFLIYFQGNSAPDKSGLPSDRFSAERTGGSVSTLTIQRTQQEDSAVYLCASSLTGLGQLNTGELFFGEGSRLTVL.

This clonotype was seen at least ten times. The chain carries TRBV5-1 and TRBJ1-5, with TRBD1 as a possible D gene (6 bases). Trimming removed 4 bases from V and 3 bases from J, with 11 bases in between. The CDR3 contains 14 residues. Germline CDR1 SGHRS, CDR2 YFSETQ. The CDR3 spells CASSPTGINQPQHF. CDR3 in DNA: TGCGCCAGCAGCCCTACAGGGATCAATCAGCCCCAGCATTTT.

This clonotype showed up many times. This chain connects TRBV12-3 or TRBV12-4 to TRBJ2-7, with 8 bases identical to TRBD1. The V and J ends lost 10 bases and 6 bases, in that order; junction bases with no gene match: 14. This CDR3 has 14 residues. CDR3 amino acids: CATQPMIQGGEQYF. The CDR3 DNA is TGTGCCACCCAGCCCATGATACAGGGGGGCGAGCAGTACTTC.

This clonotype was seen at least ten times. V is TRBV5-6 and J is TRBJ1-2, with D perhaps matching TRBD1 (5 bases). The CDR3 has 16 residues. Germline loops: CDR1 SGHDT, CDR2 YYEEEE. The germline V and J ends were trimmed by 4 bases and 0 bases, with 16 bases remaining between them. CDR3 amino acids: CASSSSGTAANYGYTF. The CDR3 DNA reads TGTGCCAGCAGCAGCTCCGGGACTGCAGCTAACTATGGCTACACCTTC.

The chain employs TRBV20-1 and TRBJ2-3, with unresolved D. Germline V CDR1 and CDR2: DFQATT, SNEGSKA (reference sequence). The CDR3 has 15 residues. V gave up 0 bases and J gave up 6 bases, with 16 bases separating them. CDR3 in DNA: TGCAGTGCTAGAGAGGATCCGGGCCCCTGGGATACGCAGTATTTT. Translation gives CSAREDPGPWDTQYF.

This clonotype was observed at least ten times. The chain links TRBV25-1 to TRBJ1-1, with TRBD1 matching 10 bases. The CDR3 spans 12 residues. The trim removed 8 bases at V and 5 bases at J, leaving 2 bases unmatched. Germline CDR1 and CDR2: MGHDK and SYGVNS. CDR3 amino acids: CASGQGGTEAFF. CDR3 DNA: TGTGCCAGCGGACAGGGGGGAACTGAAGCTTTCTTT.

This clonotype was recorded many times. This sequence joins TRBV18 and TRBJ1-3, with D perhaps TRBD1 (5 bases). This CDR3 has 14 amino acids. CDR1 and CDR2 from the germline V gene are KGHSH and LQKENI. Trimming shortened V by 0 bases and J by 3 bases, and 6 bases separated the two germline ends. CDR3 bases: TGTGCCAGCTCACCACCAGGGGATGGAAACACCATATATTTT. It specifies CASSPPGDGNTIYF.